This T cell receptor beta chain appears in the sequencing data of a study of shared clonotypes between healthy human individuals. Study conclusions and caveats: In this cohort, only blood was sampled, and tissue repertoires likely differ.

TCRdb keeps only in-frame clones here, not all; method: immunoSEQ multiplex PCR. The table records about 610,000 clones, approximately 96% of them present only once. The V and J ends lost 3 bases and 2 bases respectively, with 7 bases between them. Germline V gene lookup returns CDR1 MDHEN and CDR2 SYDVKM. The CDR3 extends over 13 amino acids. For this clone: Its matching antigen is unknown.

Naive CD8 cells comprised CD45RO-negative, CCR7-positively selected cells, excluding terminally differentiated effector memory CD45RA+ cells. The source material was naive CD8+ T cells sorted from blood. The chain combines TRBV28 with TRBJ1-2; weak D call: TRBD1 (6 bases). This receptor was identified in a woman aged 25 to 39 in good health. The CDR3 sequence is CASSLDRNYGYTF. CDR3 in DNA: TGTGCCAGCAGTTTGGACAGAAACTATGGCTACACCTTC.